This TCR beta chain was sequenced for a study of blood T cell repertoires in COVID-19. Overall study context: Nucleic acid was either cDNA or gDNA, and it came from T cells, B-cell-depleted T cells, or PBMCs.

Original handling: How many nucleated cells were present was estimated from reference gene primer amplification. Libraries were prepared by immunoSEQ multiplex PCR; TCRdb keeps only in-frame clonotypes and omits some of them. That table gives V, J and clone size, and the DNA gave D and trimming. The profile shows about 320,000 clones, approximately 88% of them singletons. Clinical history as reported by participants underpinned cohort assignment. Two negative PCRs, clearance, or symptom resolution characterized the recovered Cohort 3 donors. Trimming cost V 7 bases and J 6 bases, with 15 bases left between them. CDR3 size: 14 residues. Germline CDR1 SEHNR, CDR2 FQNEAQ (reference sequence). A single count supports this clone.

The TCR was taken from a man aged 60 to 75 who had recovered from COVID-19. The sample consisted of PBMCs or T cells enriched from blood (not recorded which). The gene calls are TRBV7-9 and TRBJ2-2; weak D call: TRBD2 (6 bases). Here the CDR3 reads CASNGGLLAGELFF. CDR3 coding DNA: TGTGCCAGCAATGGGGGGTTGCTTGCCGGGGAGCTGTTTTTT.